A selection of T cell receptor beta chains follows, all from one sample in a study of T-cell memory formation after mild COVID-19. From the 5' RACE reads, TCRdb called clonotypes with MiXCR, one entry per CDR3 protein. The sample includes 200,000 to 250,000 distinct CDR3 sequences, 7.5% to 10% of them seen just once. The sample taken for sequencing was PBMCs or a T cell subset sorted from them (not recorded which). The receptors come from a man younger than 30 who had mild COVID-19 (a few samples of this study predate the infection). Cell type and time point are not known. CDR3s include the opening cysteine and the closing phenylalanine or tryptophan. D genes are given only for firm matches. A clone size is listed for some rows: how often the clone was seen (once, few, many), or a class if it is expanded.

v_gene: TRBV11-1; len: 15; abundance: .; d_gene: .; j_gene: TRBJ2-3; CDR3nt: TGTGCCAGCAGCTTTGAGGCGGATAGCACAGATACGCAGTATTTT; CDR3aa: CASSFEADSTDTQYF
v_gene: TRBV24-1; len: 14; abundance: .; d_gene: .; j_gene: TRBJ1-2; CDR3nt: TGTGCCACCAGTGATAGCACGACAGGCTATGGCTACACCTTC; CDR3aa: CATSDSTTGYGYTF
v_gene: TRBV5-1; len: 15; abundance: few; d_gene: .; j_gene: TRBJ1-1; CDR3nt: TGCGCCAGCAGACTAATGACAGGAACGAACACTGAAGCTTTCTTT; CDR3aa: CASRLMTGTNTEAFF
v_gene: TRBV7-9; len: 15; abundance: few; d_gene: .; j_gene: TRBJ2-3; CDR3nt: TGTGCCAGCAGCTTAGGATCCTTACGCACAGATACGCAGTATTTT; CDR3aa: CASSLGSLRTDTQYF
v_gene: TRBV27; len: 13; abundance: few; d_gene: .; j_gene: TRBJ1-6; CDR3nt: TGTGCCAGCAGTTTAATCGGGCGCTCACCCCTCCACTTT; CDR3aa: CASSLIGRSPLHF
v_gene: TRBV5-1; len: 15; abundance: .; d_gene: TRBD1; j_gene: TRBJ1-1; CDR3nt: TGCGCCAGCAGCTTGGTGGAGACAGGGGTGACTGAAGCTTTCTTT; CDR3aa: CASSLVETGVTEAFF
v_gene: TRBV6-5; len: 17; abundance: .; d_gene: .; j_gene: TRBJ1-5; CDR3nt: TGTGCCAGCAGTCCCCGTCTAGGGTCGTATAGCAATCAGCCCCAGCATTTT; CDR3aa: CASSPRLGSYSNQPQHF
v_gene: TRBV7-9; len: 15; abundance: many; d_gene: TRBD1; j_gene: TRBJ2-1; CDR3nt: TGTGCCAGCAGCCCTGTTAGGACAGGGGGCAATGAGCAGTTCTTC; CDR3aa: CASSPVRTGGNEQFF
v_gene: TRBV4-3; len: 15; abundance: many; d_gene: .; j_gene: TRBJ1-6; CDR3nt: TGCGCCAGCAGCCAAAGGGATGGGGGTCGGTCACCCCTCCACTTT; CDR3aa: CASSQRDGGRSPLHF
v_gene: TRBV5-6; len: 11; abundance: .; d_gene: .; j_gene: TRBJ2-1; CDR3nt: TGTGCCAGCAGCTTTGAGTATGAGCAGTTCTTC; CDR3aa: CASSFEYEQFF
v_gene: TRBV12-3/TRBV12-4; len: 17; abundance: .; d_gene: TRBD1; j_gene: TRBJ2-5; CDR3nt: TGTGCCAGCAGACCCCTGACAGGGGGTTTAGGCCAAGAGACCCAGTACTTC; CDR3aa: CASRPLTGGLGQETQYF
v_gene: TRBV7-2; len: 12; abundance: many; d_gene: .; j_gene: TRBJ2-7; CDR3nt: TGTGCCAGCAGCTCAGGGTTCCACGAGCAGTACTTC; CDR3aa: CASSSGFHEQYF
v_gene: TRBV29-1; len: 17; abundance: .; d_gene: .; j_gene: TRBJ2-1; CDR3nt: TGCAGCGTTGAAGATCGGGGAGGACAGGACCGATACAATGAGCAGTTCTTC; CDR3aa: CSVEDRGGQDRYNEQFF
v_gene: TRBV30; len: 13; abundance: few; d_gene: .; j_gene: TRBJ1-1; CDR3nt: TGTGCCTGGAGTCCAAACCGGGCCAGGGAAGCTTTCTTT; CDR3aa: CAWSPNRAREAFF
v_gene: TRBV20-1; len: 14; abundance: few; d_gene: TRBD1; j_gene: TRBJ1-4; CDR3nt: TGCAGTGCTAGATCTCGGACAGGGGGAGAAAAACTGTTTTTT; CDR3aa: CSARSRTGGEKLFF
v_gene: TRBV12-3/TRBV12-4; len: 15; abundance: once; d_gene: .; j_gene: TRBJ2-4; CDR3nt: TGTGCCAGCAGTTTAAACAGCATAGCCAAAAACATTCAGTACTTC; CDR3aa: CASSLNSIAKNIQYF
v_gene: TRBV5-1; len: 15; abundance: many; d_gene: .; j_gene: TRBJ2-5; CDR3nt: TGCGCCAGCAGCTTGGTTGGACCCTATCAAGAGACCCAGTACTTC; CDR3aa: CASSLVGPYQETQYF
v_gene: TRBV28; len: 14; abundance: few; d_gene: .; j_gene: TRBJ1-4; CDR3nt: TGTGCCAGCAGTTTACAGGGAGGGTACGAAAAACTGTTTTTT; CDR3aa: CASSLQGGYEKLFF
v_gene: TRBV11-2; len: 11; abundance: few; d_gene: .; j_gene: TRBJ1-1; CDR3nt: TGTGCCAGCCGATTAGAAACTGAAGCTTTCTTT; CDR3aa: CASRLETEAFF
v_gene: TRBV6-6; len: 14; abundance: few; d_gene: .; j_gene: TRBJ1-5; CDR3nt: TGTGCCAGCAGCCGCGGGCCTGCAAATCAGCCCCAGCATTTT; CDR3aa: CASSRGPANQPQHF
v_gene: TRBV5-4; len: 14; abundance: few; d_gene: TRBD1; j_gene: TRBJ2-1; CDR3nt: TGTGCCAGCAGCCAGGGACAGGGGTACAATGAGCAGTTCTTC; CDR3aa: CASSQGQGYNEQFF
v_gene: TRBV20-1; len: 11; abundance: many; d_gene: .; j_gene: TRBJ2-7; CDR3nt: TGCAGTGCCGGGTTAGGTTACGAGCAGTACTTC; CDR3aa: CSAGLGYEQYF
v_gene: TRBV29-1; len: 15; abundance: .; d_gene: .; j_gene: TRBJ2-6; CDR3nt: TGCAGCGTTGGCCAGGGAAGTTCTGGGGCCAACGTCCTGACTTTC; CDR3aa: CSVGQGSSGANVLTF
v_gene: TRBV4-3; len: 14; abundance: .; d_gene: TRBD1; j_gene: TRBJ2-7; CDR3nt: TGCGCCAGCAGCCAAGAACAGGGGGCGGGTGAGCAGTACTTC; CDR3aa: CASSQEQGAGEQYF
v_gene: TRBV9; len: 16; abundance: .; d_gene: .; j_gene: TRBJ2-1; CDR3nt: TGTGCCAGCAGCCCCCGTTACAGACCACCCTACAATGAGCAGTTCTTC; CDR3aa: CASSPRYRPPYNEQFF
v_gene: TRBV28; len: 13; abundance: few; d_gene: .; j_gene: TRBJ1-4; CDR3nt: TGTGCCAGCATGGCAGGGGCTAATGAAAAACTGTTTTTT; CDR3aa: CASMAGANEKLFF
v_gene: TRBV20-1; len: 13; abundance: few; d_gene: TRBD1; j_gene: TRBJ1-1; CDR3nt: TGCAGTGCTAGGGGACAGGTCAACACTGAAGCTTTCTTT; CDR3aa: CSARGQVNTEAFF
v_gene: TRBV6-4; len: 16; abundance: many; d_gene: TRBD2; j_gene: TRBJ2-3; CDR3nt: TGTGCCAGCAGTGAAAGAGCGGGGGGCCCCACAGATACGCAGTATTTT; CDR3aa: CASSERAGGPTDTQYF
v_gene: TRBV5-1; len: 15; abundance: .; d_gene: TRBD1; j_gene: TRBJ1-1; CDR3nt: TGCGCCAGCAGCTGGACCGGGACAGGGGCCACTGAAGCTTTCTTT; CDR3aa: CASSWTGTGATEAFF
v_gene: TRBV5-1; len: 13; abundance: .; d_gene: .; j_gene: TRBJ1-1; CDR3nt: TGCGCCAGCAGGGAGACAGGGAACACTGAAGCTTTCTTT; CDR3aa: CASRETGNTEAFF
v_gene: TRBV5-6; len: 14; abundance: many; d_gene: .; j_gene: TRBJ1-2; CDR3nt: TGTGCCAGCAGTCCCTTAGCGGTTGGAGGGGTCTACACCTTC; CDR3aa: CASSPLAVGGVYTF
v_gene: TRBV14; len: 16; abundance: many; d_gene: TRBD2; j_gene: TRBJ2-7; CDR3nt: TGTGCCAGCAGCCAAATTAGCGGGGGCCCGACGGGCGAGCAGTACTTC; CDR3aa: CASSQISGGPTGEQYF
v_gene: TRBV7-6; len: 16; abundance: many; d_gene: .; j_gene: TRBJ2-3; CDR3nt: TGTGCCAGCAGCTTAGCAGGGGGATCCCCCACAGATACGCAGTATTTT; CDR3aa: CASSLAGGSPTDTQYF
v_gene: TRBV19; len: 15; abundance: many; d_gene: TRBD1; j_gene: TRBJ1-2; CDR3nt: TGTGCCAGTAGTATAGCTGGGACAGAAGCCTATGGCTACACCTTC; CDR3aa: CASSIAGTEAYGYTF
v_gene: TRBV20-1; len: 16; abundance: .; d_gene: TRBD1; j_gene: TRBJ2-2; CDR3nt: TGCAGTGCTAGAGATAGGGACAGCCACAACACCGGGGAGCTGTTTTTT; CDR3aa: CSARDRDSHNTGELFF
v_gene: TRBV4-3; len: 18; abundance: .; d_gene: .; j_gene: TRBJ2-7; CDR3nt: TGCGCCAGCAGCCAACAGGTTACGGCCCTAACTGTTGTCTACGAGCAGTACTTC; CDR3aa: CASSQQVTALTVVYEQYF
v_gene: TRBV19; len: 14; abundance: few; d_gene: .; j_gene: TRBJ2-1; CDR3nt: TGTGCCAGTAGTATGCAGTCTACTTACAATGAGCAGTTCTTC; CDR3aa: CASSMQSTYNEQFF
v_gene: TRBV20-1; len: 15; abundance: .; d_gene: .; j_gene: TRBJ2-3; CDR3nt: TGCAGTGCTCACCAGGGGCAGGGCCCCACAGATACGCAGTATTTT; CDR3aa: CSAHQGQGPTDTQYF
v_gene: TRBV7-9; len: 14; abundance: .; d_gene: .; j_gene: TRBJ1-2; CDR3nt: TGTGCCAGCAGCTTCTTCCAGGGCACGGGCGGCTACACCTTC; CDR3aa: CASSFFQGTGGYTF
v_gene: TRBV2; len: 13; abundance: .; d_gene: .; j_gene: TRBJ1-5; CDR3nt: TGTGCCAGCAGTACAGGGTCTCTGCAGCCCCAGCATTTT; CDR3aa: CASSTGSLQPQHF
v_gene: TRBV4-3; len: 14; abundance: few; d_gene: .; j_gene: TRBJ2-3; CDR3nt: TGCGCCAGCAGCCAAGGCAGGCGGGCAGATACGCAGTATTTT; CDR3aa: CASSQGRRADTQYF
v_gene: TRBV27; len: 15; abundance: .; d_gene: .; j_gene: TRBJ2-2; CDR3nt: TGTGCCAGCAGTTCGGCCGGGGAAGGAACCGGGGAGCTGTTTTTT; CDR3aa: CASSSAGEGTGELFF
v_gene: TRBV28; len: 14; abundance: few; d_gene: TRBD2; j_gene: TRBJ2-3; CDR3nt: TGTGCCAGCAGCACCGGGGGGGGCACAGATACGCAGTATTTT; CDR3aa: CASSTGGGTDTQYF
v_gene: TRBV2; len: 13; abundance: many; d_gene: .; j_gene: TRBJ2-3; CDR3nt: TGTGCCAGCAGTGATGGGGGTACAGATACGCAGTATTTT; CDR3aa: CASSDGGTDTQYF
v_gene: TRBV18; len: 13; abundance: few; d_gene: TRBD1; j_gene: TRBJ2-7; CDR3nt: TGTGCCAGCTCAATACAGGGGGCCTACGAGCAGTACTTC; CDR3aa: CASSIQGAYEQYF
v_gene: TRBV9; len: 15; abundance: few; d_gene: .; j_gene: TRBJ1-2; CDR3nt: TGTGCCAGCAGCGTAGATGGCAGTCTACCCTATGGCTACACCTTC; CDR3aa: CASSVDGSLPYGYTF
v_gene: TRBV12-3/TRBV12-4; len: 13; abundance: few; d_gene: .; j_gene: TRBJ1-1; CDR3nt: TGTGCCAGCAGTGGGGGAGGGGCGAGTCAAGCTTTCTTT; CDR3aa: CASSGGGASQAFF
v_gene: TRBV25-1; len: 15; abundance: .; d_gene: .; j_gene: TRBJ1-4; CDR3nt: TGTGCCAGCAGTCTTAAGCAGGGTTTAAATGAAAAACTGTTTTTT; CDR3aa: CASSLKQGLNEKLFF
v_gene: TRBV5-1; len: 14; abundance: few; d_gene: .; j_gene: TRBJ2-4; CDR3nt: TGCGCCAGCAGCTTGTTGGAGGGAACAAACATTCAGTACTTC; CDR3aa: CASSLLEGTNIQYF
v_gene: TRBV24-1; len: 16; abundance: few; d_gene: TRBD2; j_gene: TRBJ2-5; CDR3nt: TGTGCCACCAGTGATTTCCAGCGGGGGGGCCTCAAGACCCAGTACTTC; CDR3aa: CATSDFQRGGLKTQYF
v_gene: TRBV12-3/TRBV12-4; len: 14; abundance: few; d_gene: .; j_gene: TRBJ1-3; CDR3nt: TGTGCCAGCAGCCCTGGGCCCCCTGGAAACACCATATATTTT; CDR3aa: CASSPGPPGNTIYF
v_gene: TRBV9; len: 15; abundance: .; d_gene: .; j_gene: TRBJ1-1; CDR3nt: TGTGCCAGCAGCCGACCTACAGGATTGAACACTGAAGCTTTCTTT; CDR3aa: CASSRPTGLNTEAFF
v_gene: TRBV6-1; len: 16; abundance: .; d_gene: TRBD1; j_gene: TRBJ2-2; CDR3nt: TGTGCCAGCAGGGAGACAGGGGGCTTAGCCGGCGGGGAGCTGTTTTTT; CDR3aa: CASRETGGLAGGELFF
v_gene: TRBV4-3; len: 14; abundance: .; d_gene: .; j_gene: TRBJ1-2; CDR3nt: TGCGCCAGCAGCCAAGGGGTAGGAAACTATGGCTACACCTTC; CDR3aa: CASSQGVGNYGYTF
v_gene: TRBV24-1; len: 16; abundance: few; d_gene: TRBD1; j_gene: TRBJ1-3; CDR3nt: TGTGCCACCAGTGATCCTACAGGGGGCCCCGGAAACACCATATATTTT; CDR3aa: CATSDPTGGPGNTIYF
v_gene: TRBV6-5; len: 15; abundance: .; d_gene: .; j_gene: TRBJ2-3; CDR3nt: TGTGCCAGCAGGCGTGGAAGCATCCACACAGATACGCAGTATTTT; CDR3aa: CASRRGSIHTDTQYF
v_gene: TRBV19; len: 16; abundance: .; d_gene: TRBD2; j_gene: TRBJ2-5; CDR3nt: TGTGCCAGTAGGCCCGGGGGGGCCCACCACGGGGAGACCCAGTACTTC; CDR3aa: CASRPGGAHHGETQYF
v_gene: TRBV6-6; len: 14; abundance: few; d_gene: TRBD2; j_gene: TRBJ2-3; CDR3nt: TGTGCCAGCAGTCCTCAGCGGGGGATCCATACGCAGTATTTT; CDR3aa: CASSPQRGIHTQYF